This T cell receptor beta chain originates from a study of cytomegalovirus exposure and HLA in healthy donors. Background on the study: Genotyping of under 500 donors showed that about 79% belonged to the Caucasian-associated ancestry cluster.

The PCR ran on 60 Vbeta and 13 Jbeta primers. Profiled with immunoSEQ multiplex PCR; TCRdb holds only in-frame clones, not every one. The sample lists about 200,000 clones; 60% to 85% were seen once. This clone was seen just once. This CDR3 contains 13 residues. V was clipped by 4 bases and J by 6 bases, with 12 bases between them. Germline CDR1 reads MNHNY; CDR2 reads SVGAGI (reference sequence). The chain combines TRBV6-6 with TRBJ1-1; D unclear. Sequencing used PBMCs. The sequence came from a middle-aged woman in good health and CMV-seronegative. The CDR3 here is CASSLGVFAEAFF. The CDR3 DNA sequence: TGTGCCAGCAGTTTGGGCGTCTTCGCTGAAGCTTTCTTT.